The 27 T cell receptor beta chains presented below share a single source sample, sequenced in a study of cytomegalovirus exposure and HLA in healthy donors. PCR employed 60 Vbeta and 13 Jbeta primers. Measured with immunoSEQ multiplex PCR; TCRdb has only the in-frame clones, and not every one. This repertoire shows about 100,000 clones, 79% found once; its top ten account for about 3%. The sequenced material came from PBMCs. The receptors originated from a woman aged 40 to 50 in good health and CMV-seronegative.

The chain joins TRBV12-5 to TRBJ2-1, with a weak D call TRBD1 (6 bases). Trimming took 1 base from V and 8 from J, leaving 12 bases between them. This CDR3 comprises 14 residues. The germline gives CDR1 LGHNT, CDR2 FRNRAP. For the CDR3, the DNA is TGTGCTAGTGGTTTGGGGATCAGGGGACATGAGCAGTTCTTC. It yields the protein CASGLGIRGHEQFF.

The rearrangement links TRBV5-1 to TRBJ2-7; TRBD1 matches 9 bases. This CDR3 is 16 amino acids long. Germline CDR1 is SGHRS and CDR2 is YFSETQ. V dropped 4 bases and J dropped 0; count of bases not matched to a gene: 8. The DNA for the CDR3 is TGCGCCAGCAGCATGTCCGGGACAGGGAGCTCCTACGAGCAGTACTTC. This gives the protein CASSMSGTGSSYEQYF.

This clone was counted once. The chain carries TRBV9 and TRBJ2-3, with 8 bases aligning to TRBD1. This CDR3 is built from 14 residues. Trimming took 7 bases from V and 0 from J; bases not matched to a gene: 4. Germline V gene lookup returns CDR1 SGDLS and CDR2 YYNGEE. As DNA, the CDR3 is TGTGCCAGCTCTAGACAGGGGAGCACAGATACGCAGTATTTT. Protein product: CASSRQGSTDTQYF.

The J gene is TRBJ1-2, the V gene TRBV15, with D hard to call. There are 13 residues in the CDR3. Germline V gene sequence: CDR1 LNHNV, CDR2 YYDKDF (reference sequence). Trimming took 1 base from V and 5 from J, leaving 8 bases between them. CDR3 in amino acids: CATSRVNEYGYTF. CDR3 nucleotides: TGTGCCACCAGCAGAGTGAACGAGTATGGCTACACCTTC. Combining the CDR3 with reference TRBV15 and TRBJ1-2 gives the whole variable domain DAMVIQNPRYQVTQFGKPVTLSCSQTLNHNVMYWYQQKSSQAPKLLFHYYDKDFNNEADTPDNFQSRRPNTSFCFLDIRSPGLGDTAMYLCATSRVNEYGYTFGSGTRLTVV.

V is TRBV27 and J is TRBJ2-5, with D unresolved. Looked up from germline, CDR1 is MNHEY and CDR2 is SMNVEV (reference sequence). The CDR3 is made up of 13 amino acids. V was shortened by 2 bases and J by 5 bases, with 9 bases between the two germline ends. This chain's CDR3 is CASSLDPEETQYF. The CDR3 DNA reads as TGTGCCAGCAGTTTAGATCCGGAGGAGACCCAGTACTTC.

This sequence joins TRBV19 and TRBJ2-3; TRBD2 matches at 9 bases. Trimming removed 2 bases from V and 5 bases from J; junction bases left unmatched: 14. The CDR3 has 18 residues. Per the germline V gene, CDR1 is LNHDA and CDR2 is SQIVND (reference sequence). CDR3 amino acids: CASSIQPASGTWKDTQYF. The DNA of the CDR3 is TGTGCCAGTAGTATACAGCCCGCTAGCGGGACATGGAAAGATACGCAGTATTTT.

The V gene is TRBV4-1, the J gene TRBJ1-3; TRBD1 might be the D (5 bases). V lost 1 base and J lost 4, with 11 bases in between. Germline V gene sequence: CDR1 MGHRA, CDR2 YSYEKL. The CDR3 consists of 15 residues. The CDR3 protein is CASSQVGAGGNTIYF. CDR3 DNA: TGCGCCAGCAGCCAAGTAGGGGCAGGGGGAAACACCATATATTTT.

V usage is TRBV19 and J usage is TRBJ1-6, with D tentatively TRBD1 (5 bases). The CDR3 length is 15 residues. V lost 0 bases and J lost 7, with 10 bases in between. Germline CDR1 and CDR2: LNHDA and SQIVND (reference sequence). This CDR3 is CASSIDIQANSPLHF. DNA of the CDR3: TGTGCCAGTAGTATAGATATACAGGCGAATTCACCCCTCCACTTT.

The chain couples TRBV7-2 to TRBJ2-7; tentatively, D is TRBD1 (6 bases). Per germline, CDR1 SGHTA and CDR2 FQGNSA. CDR3 size: 15 residues. The V end lost 1 base, the J end lost 2 bases, and 12 bases lay between the germline ends. CDR3 protein: CASSLGAGETYEQYF. The CDR3 nucleotides are TGTGCCAGCAGCTTAGGAGCAGGGGAAACCTACGAGCAGTACTTC.

DNA for the CDR3: TGTGCCAGCAGTTTAAGGGGATACAATGAGCAGTTCTTC. This translates into CASSLRGYNEQFF. The V and J genes are TRBV28 and TRBJ2-1, with a weak D call TRBD1 (5 bases). Between the trimmed V and J ends, which lost 2 bases and 4 bases, there was a span of 6 bases. This CDR3 is 13 amino acids long. Per the germline V gene, CDR1 is MDHEN and CDR2 is SYDVKM.

This clone has more than one count but fewer than ten. The CDR3 DNA follows: TGCGCCAGCAGCCAAGGGACTAGCGGGAAGCAAGAGACCCAGTACTTC. It is translated as CASSQGTSGKQETQYF. This chain uses TRBV4-3 with TRBJ2-5; 12 positions agree with TRBD2. The J segment lost 2 bases and the V segment lost 1 base, leaving 2 bases of the junction unmatched. This CDR3 comprises 16 residues. CDR1 LGHNA and CDR2 YSLEER come from the germline V gene.

DNA for the CDR3: TGTGCCAGCAGCCACCACAGGGAGAACACTGAAGCTTTCTTT. It encodes CASSHHRENTEAFF. This chain uses TRBV7-9 with TRBJ1-1; a possible D gene is TRBD1 (6 bases). The CDR3 length is 14 residues. The V and J ends lost 5 bases and 1 base respectively, with 11 bases between them. Germline assignment: CDR1 SEHNR and CDR2 FQNEAQ (reference sequence).

This rearrangement joins TRBV5-1 to TRBJ2-5; TRBD2 matches 8 bases. Germline V gene lookup returns CDR1 SGHRS and CDR2 YFSETQ. The CDR3 contains 15 residues. V shed 4 bases and J 3 bases; nucleotides not matched to a gene: 8. This CDR3 reads CASSPLPGLEETQYF. The CDR3 DNA follows: TGCGCCAGCAGCCCGCTCCCGGGACTAGAAGAGACCCAGTACTTC.

The count of this clone is one. The chain combines TRBV7-2 with TRBJ2-5; 10 nucleotides align to TRBD1. V gave up 5 bases and J gave up 1 base; unmatched junction bases: 7. In germline, CDR1 is SGHTA, CDR2 FQGNSA. This CDR3 has 16 amino acids. CDR3 in DNA: TGTGCCAGCAGCGTATCTGGGACAGGGGTCCAAGAGACCCAGTACTTC. Residues: CASSVSGTGVQETQYF.

With respect to this clone: At one of its ends the junction is not consistent with the germline gene, which may arise from a read error. The V gene is TRBV7-9, the J gene TRBJ2-7; D call uncertain. The V gene's germline CDR1 is SEHNR and CDR2 FQNEAQ (reference sequence). The CDR3 extends over 11 amino acids. CDR3 region: CSSSSAYEQYF. CDR3 bases: TGTTCCAGCAGCTCCGCCTACGAGCAGTACTTC.

The J gene is TRBJ1-2, the V gene TRBV6-1; D gene uncertain. Trimming took 2 bases from V and 7 from J, leaving 11 bases between them. Germline CDR1 is MNHNS and CDR2 is SASEGT. There are 13 residues in the CDR3. CDR3 in amino acids: CASSELGSSGYTF. CDR3 sequence (DNA): TGTGCCAGCAGTGAACTCGGGTCTAGTGGCTACACCTTC.

Of note for this clone: Other nucleotide sequences from this sample produce the same CDR3. V usage is TRBV7-2 and J usage is TRBJ2-2; 8 bases are shared with TRBD2. After removal of 2 bases from V and 1 base from J, the junction contained 0 bases not matched to a gene. The germline CDR1 and CDR2 sequences are SGHTA and FQGNSA. The CDR3 has 15 amino acids. The DNA of the CDR3 is TGTGCCAGCAGCTTAAGCGGGGGGAACACCGGGGAGCTGTTTTTT. Encoded protein: CASSLSGGNTGELFF. Variable domain in full (rest from reference TRBV7-2 and TRBJ2-2): GAGVSQSPSNKVTEKGKDVELRCDPISGHTALYWYRQSLGQGLEFLIYFQGNSAPDKSGLPSDRFSAERTGGSVSTLTIQRTQQEDSAVYLCASSLSGGNTGELFFGEGSRLTVL.

The rearrangement links TRBV9 to TRBJ2-3, with D perhaps TRBD2 (6 bases). The CDR3 length is 15 residues. Trimming left V 0 bases short and J 2 bases short, with 10 bases between. CDR1 and CDR2 (germline): SGDLS, YYNGEE. This CDR3 reads CASSVELAHTDTQYF. For the CDR3, the DNA is TGTGCCAGCAGCGTAGAACTAGCCCACACAGATACGCAGTATTTT.

This rearrangement joins TRBV4-3 to TRBJ2-5, with D possibly TRBD2 on 5 matching bases. V lost 1 base to trimming and J lost 0 bases, with 12 bases between them. The V gene's germline CDR1 is LGHNA and CDR2 YSLEER. The CDR3 consists of 16 residues. DNA for the CDR3: TGCGCCAGCAGCCAAGTGGGAGATGACAACCAAGAGACCCAGTACTTC. Translation gives CASSQVGDDNQETQYF.

This clone was detected only once. As DNA, the CDR3 is TGTGCCAGCAGCTTATGGGGGCTGGGAGCTTTCTTT. This gives the protein CASSLWGLGAFF. V is TRBV5-5 and J is TRBJ1-1; perhaps TRBD1 as D (6 bases). The ends were cut back, 2 bases at V and 10 bases at J, with 12 bases in the middle. CDR3 size: 12 residues. Germline CDR1 is SGHKS and CDR2 is YYEKEE (reference sequence).

The chain couples TRBV11-2 to TRBJ2-5; possible D gene TRBD1, 5 bases. The J call may be wrong; the DNA end is better matched by TRBJ2-7. The CDR3 totals 15 residues. From germline, CDR1 is SGHAT and CDR2 FQNNGV. The CDR3 spells CASSLDAQAAYEQYF. The CDR3 DNA reads as TGTGCCAGCAGCTTAGATGCACAGGCCGCCTACGAGCAGTACTTC.

The CDR3 DNA sequence: TGTGCCAGCTCACCATATCAACAGGGGGCCCACGAGCAGTACTTC. Translated, it gives CASSPYQQGAHEQYF. The J gene is TRBJ2-7, the V gene TRBV18, with 9 bases matching TRBD1. J gave up 5 bases and V 2 bases, and 7 bases lay outside the gene matches. Germline CDR1 and CDR2: KGHSH and LQKENI. The length of the CDR3 is 15 residues.

V and J are TRBV19 and TRBJ1-5; D uncertain. This CDR3 spans 12 amino acids. Trimming removed 3 bases at V and 7 bases at J, with 7 bases between. The germline V gene encodes CDR1 LNHDA and CDR2 SQIVND (reference sequence). In DNA, the CDR3 is TGTGCCAGTAGTATTATGGGCCAGCCCCAGCATTTT. Protein sequence: CASSIMGQPQHF.

The V call is TRBV7-2, the J call TRBJ1-3; 7 bases map to TRBD1. The length of the CDR3 is 14 residues. Losses at the gene ends were 7 bases for V and 2 bases for J; bases not matched to a gene: 5. CDR1 is SGHTA, CDR2 FQGNSA, per germline. This chain's CDR3 is CASTTGVPGNTIYF. In nucleotides, the CDR3 is TGTGCCAGCACCACAGGGGTTCCTGGAAACACCATATATTTT.

J is TRBJ1-1 and V is TRBV19; the D gene is possibly TRBD1 (5 bases). V was cut by 7 bases and J by 1 base, with 16 bases left in between. The CDR3 totals 15 residues. In germline, CDR1 is LNHDA, CDR2 SQIVND (reference sequence). In nucleotides, the CDR3 is TGTGCCAGTACCCGGGGAGGGGCAGCGAACACTGAAGCTTTCTTT. This translates into CASTRGGAANTEAFF.

A few counts support this clone. The V call is TRBV19, the J call TRBJ1-2; D unclear. The CDR3 is made up of 13 amino acids. Germline CDR1 reads LNHDA; CDR2 reads SQIVND (reference sequence). V lost 3 bases and J lost 6, with 11 bases in between. The CDR3 region is CASSMPSPHGYTF. The CDR3 DNA sequence: TGTGCCAGTAGTATGCCCAGTCCCCATGGCTACACCTTC. The variable domain in full, completed from reference TRBV19 and TRBJ1-2, reads DGGITQSPKYLFRKEGQNVTLSCEQNLNHDAMYWYRQDPGQGLRLIYYSQIVNDFQKGDIAEGYSVSREKKESFPLTVTSAQKNPTAFYLCASSMPSPHGYTFGSGTRLTVV.

The chain couples TRBV6-6 to TRBJ2-4, with D uncertain. This CDR3 region has 13 residues. The V gene's germline CDR1 is MNHNY and CDR2 SVGAGI (reference sequence). The V end lost 2 bases, the J end lost 15 bases, and 17 bases lay between the germline ends. The CDR3 nucleotides read TGTGCCAGCAGTTACCCCCTCGTGGTAGATAGGTACTTC. Amino acid sequence: CASSYPLVVDRYF.